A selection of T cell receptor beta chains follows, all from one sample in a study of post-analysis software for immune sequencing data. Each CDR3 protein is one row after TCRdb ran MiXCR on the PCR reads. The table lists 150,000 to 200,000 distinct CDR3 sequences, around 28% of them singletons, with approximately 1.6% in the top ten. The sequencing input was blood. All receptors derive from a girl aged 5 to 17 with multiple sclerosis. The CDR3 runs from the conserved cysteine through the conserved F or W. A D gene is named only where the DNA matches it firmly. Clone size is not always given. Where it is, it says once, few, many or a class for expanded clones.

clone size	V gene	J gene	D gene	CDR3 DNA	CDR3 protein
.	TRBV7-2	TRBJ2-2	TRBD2	TGTGCCAGCAGCTTAGTTGGGGGGAGGGACACCGGGGAGCTGTTTTTT	CASSLVGGRDTGELFF
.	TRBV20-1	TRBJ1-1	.	TGCAGTGCCCTCTTACAGGCGGACGCTGAAGCTTTCTTT	CSALLQADAEAFF
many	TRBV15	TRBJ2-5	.	TGTGCCACCAGCAGGGGGGAGACCCAGTACTTC	CATSRGETQYF
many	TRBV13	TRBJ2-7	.	TGTGCCAGCAGCTCGCCCACTAGGGAGCAGTACTTC	CASSSPTREQYF
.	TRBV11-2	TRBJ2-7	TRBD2	TGTGCCAGCAGCTACCCGGCGGGGCGGGAGCCCTACGAGCAGTACTTC	CASSYPAGREPYEQYF
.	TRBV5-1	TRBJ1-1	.	TGCGCCAGCAGCTTGGAGGGGGGAGGACGCACTGAAGCTTTCTTT	CASSLEGGGRTEAFF
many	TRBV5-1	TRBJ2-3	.	TGCGCCAGCAGCTCAGGAACCACAGATACGCAGTATTTT	CASSSGTTDTQYF
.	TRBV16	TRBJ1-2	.	TGTGCCTGCAGCCAAATCTCGTTCGGCTACACCTTC	CACSQISFGYTF
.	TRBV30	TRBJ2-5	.	TGTGCCGGGAGTTGGTCGCGGGTTGGCGAGACCCAGTACTTC	CAGSWSRVGETQYF
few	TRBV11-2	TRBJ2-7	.	TGTGCCAGCAGCTCGGTGAATTACCCCACGTACGAGCAGTACTTC	CASSSVNYPTYEQYF
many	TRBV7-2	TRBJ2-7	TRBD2	TGTGCCAGCAGCTACACCCCGGCTAGCGGTTACGAGCAGTACTTC	CASSYTPASGYEQYF
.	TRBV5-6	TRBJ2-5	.	TGTACCAGCAGCTTGCTTCAGGTTGGGGAGACCCAGTACTTC	CTSSLLQVGETQYF
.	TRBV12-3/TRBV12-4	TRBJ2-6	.	TGTGCCGGCAGCCGGGACTGGCTTTCCTCTGGGGCCAACGTCCTGACTTTC	CAGSRDWLSSGANVLTF
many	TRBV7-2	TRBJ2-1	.	TGTGCCAGCCACCTAGGGGGTAGGACCAATGAGCAGTTCTTC	CASHLGGRTNEQFF
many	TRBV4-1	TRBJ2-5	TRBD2	TGCGCCAGCAGCCACTCCGGGGGGGGGACGGGGACCCAGTACTTC	CASSHSGGGTGTQYF
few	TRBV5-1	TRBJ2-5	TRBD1	TGCGCCAGCAGTTACCAAAACTCAGGGGGAGAGACCCAGTACTTC	CASSYQNSGGETQYF
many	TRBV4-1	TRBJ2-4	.	TGCGCCAGCAGCCAAAAGGCCCCGACCCCAAACATTCAGTACTTC	CASSQKAPTPNIQYF
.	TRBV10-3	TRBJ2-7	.	TGTGCCATCAGTGAGGAGGCTAGGAGCTCCTACGAGCAGTACTTC	CAISEEARSSYEQYF
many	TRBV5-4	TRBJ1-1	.	TGTGCCAGCAGCTTGACTAGGGGCAACCCGAACACTGAAGCTTTCTTT	CASSLTRGNPNTEAFF
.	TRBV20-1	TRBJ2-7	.	TGCAGTGCAAGCCCCCCGACGAACTCCTACGAGCAGTACTTT	CSASPPTNSYEQYF
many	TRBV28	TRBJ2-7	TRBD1	TGTGCCAGCAGTTGGGCCCGGGACAGCCCCTACGAGCAGTACTTC	CASSWARDSPYEQYF
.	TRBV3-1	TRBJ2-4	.	TGTGCCAGCAGCCAAGTCCCTGCGGTGAGCGGGCAGTACTTC	CASSQVPAVSGQYF
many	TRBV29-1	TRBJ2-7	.	TGCAGCGTTCGGTCCGCGGCTCTCCTAGGCGGCGAGCAGTACTTC	CSVRSAALLGGEQYF
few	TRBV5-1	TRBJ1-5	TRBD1	TGCGCCAGCAGATCCGGGACAGGGGAGCGACAGCCCCAGCATTTT	CASRSGTGERQPQHF
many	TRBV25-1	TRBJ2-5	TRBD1	TGTGCCAGCAGTGTACTGGGGACAGAAAGACAAGAGACCCAGTACTTC	CASSVLGTERQETQYF
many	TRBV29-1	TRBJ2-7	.	TGCAGCGTTGAAGTTAGGGCAGGGGGGAGGAACGAGCAGTACTTC	CSVEVRAGGRNEQYF
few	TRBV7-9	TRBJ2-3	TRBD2	TGTGCCAGCAGCTTAGCTAGCGGGACCCTCACAGATACGCAGTATTTT	CASSLASGTLTDTQYF
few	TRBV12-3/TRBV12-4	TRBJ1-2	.	TGTGCCAGCACCCCCTTGACAGATAACTATGGCTACACCTTC	CASTPLTDNYGYTF
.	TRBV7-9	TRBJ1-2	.	TGTGCCAGCAGCTTAACCAGAGGACAGGGCTACACCTTC	CASSLTRGQGYTF
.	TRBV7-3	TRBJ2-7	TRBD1	TGTACCAGCAGCAAGGACAGGGGTCCCACCTACGAGCAGTACTTC	CTSSKDRGPTYEQYF
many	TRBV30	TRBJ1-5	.	TGTGCCTGGCGCAGTAGTCAGCCCCAGCATTTT	CAWRSSQPQHF
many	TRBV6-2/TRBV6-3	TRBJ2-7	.	TGTGCCAGCAGAGGGGACTTTTTCCCCACCTACGAGCAGTACTTC	CASRGDFFPTYEQYF